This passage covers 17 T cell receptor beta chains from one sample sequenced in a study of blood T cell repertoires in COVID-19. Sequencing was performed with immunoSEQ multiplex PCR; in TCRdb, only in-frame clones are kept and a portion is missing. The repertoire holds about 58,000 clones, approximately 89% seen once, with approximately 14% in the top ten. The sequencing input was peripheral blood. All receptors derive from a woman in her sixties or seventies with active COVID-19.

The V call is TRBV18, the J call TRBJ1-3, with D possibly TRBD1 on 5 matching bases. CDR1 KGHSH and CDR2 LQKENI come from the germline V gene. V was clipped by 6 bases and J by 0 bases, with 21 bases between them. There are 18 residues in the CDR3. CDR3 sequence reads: CASSPLVWTSRSGNTIYF. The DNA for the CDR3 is TGTGCCAGCTCTCCTCTCGTGTGGACAAGCCGCTCTGGAAACACCATATATTTT.

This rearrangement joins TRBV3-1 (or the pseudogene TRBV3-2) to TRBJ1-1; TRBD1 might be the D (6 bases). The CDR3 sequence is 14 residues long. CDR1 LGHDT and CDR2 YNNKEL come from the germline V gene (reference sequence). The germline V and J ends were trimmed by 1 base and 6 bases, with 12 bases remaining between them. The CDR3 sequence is CASSQGGGAAEAFF. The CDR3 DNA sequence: TGTGCCAGCAGCCAAGGCGGGGGGGCGGCTGAAGCTTTCTTT.

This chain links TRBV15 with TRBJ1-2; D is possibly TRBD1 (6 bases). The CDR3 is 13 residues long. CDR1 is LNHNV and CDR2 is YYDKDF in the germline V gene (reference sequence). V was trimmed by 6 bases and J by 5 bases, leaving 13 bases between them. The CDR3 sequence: CATRGGAPYGYTF. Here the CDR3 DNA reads TGTGCCACCAGAGGGGGGGCCCCTTATGGCTACACCTTC. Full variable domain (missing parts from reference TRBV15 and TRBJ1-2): DAMVIQNPRYQVTQFGKPVTLSCSQTLNHNVMYWYQQKSSQAPKLLFHYYDKDFNNEADTPDNFQSRRPNTSFCFLDIRSPGLGDTAMYLCATRGGAPYGYTFGSGTRLTVV.

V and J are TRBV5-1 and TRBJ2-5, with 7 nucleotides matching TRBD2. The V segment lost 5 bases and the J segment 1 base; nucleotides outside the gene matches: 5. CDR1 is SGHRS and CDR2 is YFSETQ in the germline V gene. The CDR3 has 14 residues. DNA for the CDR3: TGCGCCAGCAGTAGGGCGGGGGTCCAAGAGACCCAGTACTTC. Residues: CASSRAGVQETQYF.

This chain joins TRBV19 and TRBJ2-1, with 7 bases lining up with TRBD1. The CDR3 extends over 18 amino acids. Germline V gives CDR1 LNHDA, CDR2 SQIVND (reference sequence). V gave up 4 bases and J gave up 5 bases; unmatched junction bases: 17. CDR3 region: CASSTQRGQSGIDNEQFF. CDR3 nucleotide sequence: TGTGCCAGTAGTACTCAAAGGGGACAGTCGGGTATAGACAATGAGCAGTTCTTC.

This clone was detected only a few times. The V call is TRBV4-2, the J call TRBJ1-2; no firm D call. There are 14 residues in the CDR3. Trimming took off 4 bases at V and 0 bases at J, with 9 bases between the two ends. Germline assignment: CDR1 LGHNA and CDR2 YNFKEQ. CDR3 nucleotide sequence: TGTGCCAGCAGCCCCGGGAAAGCTAACTATGGCTACACCTTC. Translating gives CASSPGKANYGYTF.

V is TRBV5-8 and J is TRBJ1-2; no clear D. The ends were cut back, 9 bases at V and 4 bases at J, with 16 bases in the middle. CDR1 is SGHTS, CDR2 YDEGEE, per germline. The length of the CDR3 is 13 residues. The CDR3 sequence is CATTRRGPYGYTF. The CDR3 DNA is TGTGCCACCACGCGGCGGGGTCCCTATGGCTACACCTTC.

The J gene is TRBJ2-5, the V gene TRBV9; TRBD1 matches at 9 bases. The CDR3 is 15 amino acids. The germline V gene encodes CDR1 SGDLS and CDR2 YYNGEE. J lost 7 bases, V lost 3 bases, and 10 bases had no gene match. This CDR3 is CASSATGQGEGTQYF. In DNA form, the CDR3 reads TGTGCCAGCAGCGCGACGGGACAGGGCGAGGGGACCCAGTACTTC.

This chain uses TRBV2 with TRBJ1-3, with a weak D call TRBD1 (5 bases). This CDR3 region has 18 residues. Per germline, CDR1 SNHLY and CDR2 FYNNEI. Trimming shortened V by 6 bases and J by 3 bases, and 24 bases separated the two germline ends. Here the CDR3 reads CASSVGLPFQGGGNTIYF. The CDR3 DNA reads TGTGCCAGCAGCGTAGGTCTGCCATTTCAGGGAGGTGGAAACACCATATATTTT.

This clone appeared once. CDR3 in amino acids: CASSFNSDSGGNTIYF. DNA for the CDR3: TGTGCCAGCAGTTTTAATTCGGACAGTGGAGGAAACACCATATATTTT. The V gene is TRBV6-5, the J gene TRBJ1-3; D possibly corresponds to TRBD1 (6 bases). The CDR3 length is 16 residues. Germline V gives CDR1 MNHEY, CDR2 SVGAGI. Trimming cost V 4 bases and J 4 bases, with 17 bases left between them.

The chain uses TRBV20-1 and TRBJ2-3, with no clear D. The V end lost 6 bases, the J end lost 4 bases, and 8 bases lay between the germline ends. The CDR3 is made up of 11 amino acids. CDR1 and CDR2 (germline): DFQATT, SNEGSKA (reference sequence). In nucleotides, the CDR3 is TGCAGTGCCCCTCGGGCAGATACGCAGTATTTT. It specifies CSAPRADTQYF.

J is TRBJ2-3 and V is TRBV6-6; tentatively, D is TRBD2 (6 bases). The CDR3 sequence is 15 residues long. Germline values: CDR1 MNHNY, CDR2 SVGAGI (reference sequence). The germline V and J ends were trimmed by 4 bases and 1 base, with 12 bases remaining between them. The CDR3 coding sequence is TGTGCCAGCAGTTGGAGGGGTCGGGGCACAGATACGCAGTATTTT. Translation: CASSWRGRGTDTQYF.

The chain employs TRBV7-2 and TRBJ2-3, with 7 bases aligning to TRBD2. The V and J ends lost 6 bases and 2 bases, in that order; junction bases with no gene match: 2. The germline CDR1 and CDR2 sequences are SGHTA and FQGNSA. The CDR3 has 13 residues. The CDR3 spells CASRGGSTDTQYF. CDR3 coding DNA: TGTGCCAGCAGGGGGGGGTCCACAGATACGCAGTATTTT. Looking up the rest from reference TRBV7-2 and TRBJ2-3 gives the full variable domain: GAGVSQSPSNKVTEKGKDVELRCDPISGHTALYWYRQSLGQGLEFLIYFQGNSAPDKSGLPSDRFSAERTGGSVSTLTIQRTQQEDSAVYLCASRGGSTDTQYFGPGTRLTVL.

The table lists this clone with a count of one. CDR3 sequence: CASSYRAGTGLSPLHF. The CDR3, as DNA: TGTGCCAGCAGTTATCGGGCCGGGACAGGGCTTTCACCCCTCCACTTT. This chain connects TRBV6-2 or TRBV6-3 to TRBJ1-6, with 9 bases lining up with TRBD1. The germline V gene has CDR1 MNHEY and CDR2 SVGEGT. This CDR3 spans 16 amino acids. The junction had 9 bases not matched to a gene; V was cut back by 3 bases and J by 9 bases.

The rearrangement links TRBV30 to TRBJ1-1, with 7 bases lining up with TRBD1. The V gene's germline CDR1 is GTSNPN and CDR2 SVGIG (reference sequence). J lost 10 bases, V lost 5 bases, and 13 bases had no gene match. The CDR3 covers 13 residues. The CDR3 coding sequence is TGTGCCTGGGAGGAGGGGGCACCTACAGCAGCTTTCTTT. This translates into CAWEEGAPTAAFF.

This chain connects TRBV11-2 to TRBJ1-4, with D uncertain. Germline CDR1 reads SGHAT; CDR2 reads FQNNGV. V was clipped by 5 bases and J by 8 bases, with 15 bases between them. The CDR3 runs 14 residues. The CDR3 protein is CASSANVGGEKLFF. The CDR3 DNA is TGTGCCAGCAGCGCTAATGTGGGCGGGGAAAAACTGTTTTTT.

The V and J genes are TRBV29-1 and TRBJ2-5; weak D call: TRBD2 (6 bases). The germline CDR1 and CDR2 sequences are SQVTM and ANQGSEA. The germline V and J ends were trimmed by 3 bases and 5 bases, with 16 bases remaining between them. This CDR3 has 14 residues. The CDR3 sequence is CSVEEVGGTETQYF. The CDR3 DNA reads TGCAGCGTTGAGGAGGTGGGGGGTACGGAGACCCAGTACTTC.